This is a list of T cell receptor beta chains from one sample in a study of Ad26.COV2.S vaccination and SARS-CoV-2 variants. The table came from immunoSEQ multiplex PCR; TCRdb's copy has only in-frame clones and leaves some out. The sample has a few hundred thousand clones; under 90% are singletons. Sequencing used peripheral blood, obtained in a trial of Ad26.COV2.S vaccine versus placebo. These receptors all stem from a person between 18 and 65 years old who received the Ad26.COV2.S COVID-19 vaccine or a placebo. The CDR3 runs from the conserved cysteine through the conserved F or W. D genes are given only for firm matches. Clone size is shown for a subset of rows, as once, few, many or a class of expanded clone.

d_call | j_call | v_call | clone_size | cdr3_nt | cdr3_aa
- | TRBJ1-1 | TRBV5-4 | - | TGTGCCAGCAGCGCGGCCCAGGCCATGAACACTGAAGCTTTCTTT | CASSAAQAMNTEAFF
TRBD2 | TRBJ2-7 | TRBV10-2 | few | TGCGCCAGCAGGGGACTAGCGGGGCGCTACGAGCAGTACTTC | CASRGLAGRYEQYF
- | TRBJ2-7 | TRBV5-1 | - | TGCGCCAGCAGCTCGACACCCTACGAGCAGTACTTC | CASSSTPYEQYF
- | TRBJ2-5 | TRBV7-9 | - | TGTGCCAGCAGCTTAGTTTTGAGGGAAGAGACCCAGTACTTC | CASSLVLREETQYF
TRBD1 | TRBJ2-7 | TRBV4-2 | - | TGTGCCAGCAGCCCCGGGACAGGGGGCTCCCACGAGCAGTACTTC | CASSPGTGGSHEQYF
- | TRBJ1-5 | TRBV4-2 | - | TGTGCCAGCAGCCAAGCCTCAGGGAATCAGCCCCAGCATTTT | CASSQASGNQPQHF
- | TRBJ2-2 | TRBV5-1 | - | TGCGCCAGCAGCCCTGGAGGAGGTGCGAACACCGGGGAGCTGTTTTTT | CASSPGGGANTGELFF
- | TRBJ2-3 | TRBV6-5 | - | TGTGCCAGCAGGGCCCTCGGGACGCGGGTAGATACGCAGTATTTT | CASRALGTRVDTQYF
- | TRBJ1-5 | TRBV27 | - | TGTGCCAGCAGTCCGGGGGAGGGGGGGAATCAGCCCCAGCATTTT | CASSPGEGGNQPQHF
TRBD1 | TRBJ1-1 | TRBV12-3/TRBV12-4 | - | TGTGCCAGTCTCCGGGACAGGGAAAAAGCTTTCTTT | CASLRDREKAFF
- | TRBJ2-4 | TRBV7-2 | - | TGTGCCAGCAGCGCAATTAAACGAACGGAACGCCGAAAAGGGAACATTCAGTACTTC | CASSAIKRTERRKGNIQYF
- | TRBJ2-5 | TRBV6-4 | - | TGTGCCAGCATTTACAGCATCCAAGAGACCCAGTACTTC | CASIYSIQETQYF
TRBD1 | TRBJ1-4 | TRBV4-3 | - | TGCGCCAGCAGCCAAGAAAATACCAGGGGGACGCGCGGAAAACTGTTTTTT | CASSQENTRGTRGKLFF
TRBD1 | TRBJ1-4 | TRBV3-1/TRBV3-2 | - | TGTGCCAGCAGCCGGACAGGGGGCACAGGGAAAAAACTGTTTTTT | CASSRTGGTGKKLFF
TRBD1 | TRBJ2-7 | TRBV24-1 | - | TGTGCCACCAGTGCGACAGGGGCAGGGCAGTACTTC | CATSATGAGQYF
- | TRBJ2-7 | TRBV21-1 | - | TGTGCCAGCAGCATCGGGACGGAACCCTACGAGCAGTACTTC | CASSIGTEPYEQYF
- | TRBJ1-2 | TRBV6-5 | - | TGTGCCAGCAGTTACTCGCGGGGCACCTATGGCTACACCTTC | CASSYSRGTYGYTF
- | TRBJ1-2 | TRBV3-1/TRBV3-2 | - | TGTGCCAGCAGCCACCTCCGGGACCGAGCTAACTATGGCTACACCTTC | CASSHLRDRANYGYTF
- | TRBJ1-1 | TRBV7-3 | few | TGTGCCAGCAGCTTAGACCCATCGAGGGGCACTGAAGCTTTCTTT | CASSLDPSRGTEAFF
- | TRBJ1-3 | TRBV18 | once | TGTGCCAGCTCACCAGTTGCAGTTTCGGACACCATATATTTT | CASSPVAVSDTIYF
- | TRBJ1-5 | TRBV18 | - | TGTGCCAGCTCACCGAGACAGACCAATCAGCCCCAGCATTTT | CASSPRQTNQPQHF
TRBD1 | TRBJ1-4 | TRBV5-4 | - | TGTGCCAGCAGCTTAGGGACAGACGAAAAACTGTTTTTT | CASSLGTDEKLFF
- | TRBJ1-2 | TRBV5-1 | - | TGCGCCAGCAGCTTGGACTTTCATAGGGGAGGCTACACCTTC | CASSLDFHRGGYTF
- | TRBJ1-6 | TRBV9 | - | TGTGCCAGCAGCCCTCATGCACCGGGAGTTAATTCACCCCTCCACTTT | CASSPHAPGVNSPLHF
TRBD1 | TRBJ2-7 | TRBV7-9 | many | TGTGCCAGCAGCGATCCGGGACAGGTTTACGAGCAGTACTTC | CASSDPGQVYEQYF
TRBD1 | TRBJ2-7 | TRBV11-2 | - | TGTGCCAGCAGACCGGACAGGGGCCACGAGCAGTACTTC | CASRPDRGHEQYF
TRBD1 | TRBJ1-1 | TRBV5-8 | - | TGTGCCAGCAGCCCGTGGACAGGCCTTGGAATCACTGAAGCTTTCTTT | CASSPWTGLGITEAFF
TRBD1 | TRBJ2-7 | TRBV6-5 | - | TGTGCCAGCAGCGCAAACAGGGGCTACGAGCAGTACTTC | CASSANRGYEQYF
TRBD2 | TRBJ2-2 | TRBV9 | - | TGTGCCAGCAGCGTAGGCCTAGCGGTGAACACCGGGGAGCTGTTTTTT | CASSVGLAVNTGELFF
- | TRBJ2-1 | TRBV3-1/TRBV3-2 | - | TGTGCCAGCAGCCCCCGGGACCCGAGCTCTTACAATGAGCAGTTCTTC | CASSPRDPSSYNEQFF
TRBD2 | TRBJ2-3 | TRBV6-4 | many | TGTGCCAGCGCTAGCGGGGGGGACTCAGATACGCAGTATTTT | CASASGGDSDTQYF
TRBD1 | TRBJ1-5 | TRBV2 | - | TGTGCCAGCAGCAGGGACAGGAGCAATCAGCCCCAGCATTTT | CASSRDRSNQPQHF
TRBD1 | TRBJ2-7 | TRBV11-2 | - | TGTGCCAGCAGATCGCTCCGACAGGGCTCCTACGAGCAGTACTTC | CASRSLRQGSYEQYF
- | TRBJ1-1 | TRBV27 | - | TGTGCCACACTGGGGGATGAGTGGACTGAAGCTTTCTTT | CATLGDEWTEAFF
TRBD2 | TRBJ2-5 | TRBV6-2/TRBV6-3 | - | TGTGCCAGCAGTTGGACTAGCGGGTTTTACCAAGAGACCCAGTACTTC | CASSWTSGFYQETQYF
- | TRBJ2-7 | TRBV5-5 | - | TGTGCCAGCAGCTTCCGACAGGTCTCCTACGAGCAGTACTTC | CASSFRQVSYEQYF
- | TRBJ2-6 | TRBV5-6 | - | TGTGCCAGCAGCTTGGGGGGAACTGGGGCCAACGTCCTGACTTTC | CASSLGGTGANVLTF
- | TRBJ1-1 | TRBV7-6 | - | TGTGCCAGCAGCTTAGCCCCCAACACTGAAGCTTTCTTT | CASSLAPNTEAFF
TRBD2 | TRBJ2-7 | TRBV13 | - | TGTGCCAGCAGCTTAAGTCGGACTAGCGATAGGTCCTACGAGCAGTACTTC | CASSLSRTSDRSYEQYF
- | TRBJ2-2 | TRBV27 | - | TGTGCCAGCAGTCCCCCGGCGGGGCCCACCGGGGAGCTGTTTTTT | CASSPPAGPTGELFF
TRBD1 | TRBJ1-1 | TRBV6-6 | - | TGTGCCAGCAGTTCGCCGGGACAGGGGATTTCCACTGAAGCTTTCTTT | CASSSPGQGISTEAFF
- | TRBJ2-5 | TRBV3-1/TRBV3-2 | - | TGTGCCAGCGTCCAGACGGTGGGAGAGACCCAGTACTTC | CASVQTVGETQYF
- | TRBJ2-3 | TRBV5-1 | - | TGCGCCAGCAGCTTGGTCGGGGGATGGACAGATACGCAGTATTTT | CASSLVGGWTDTQYF
TRBD2 | TRBJ2-5 | TRBV11-2 | - | TGTGCCAGCAGCCCCGGGACTAGCGGACACCAAGAGACCCAGTACTTC | CASSPGTSGHQETQYF
TRBD2 | TRBJ2-1 | TRBV30 | - | TGTGCCTGGAGCCCACCTCTAGCGGACCTTGGGGATGAGCAGTTCTTC | CAWSPPLADLGDEQFF